This T cell receptor (beta chain) was captured in a study of shared clonotypes between healthy human individuals. Study-level background: Donors, aged 18 to 49, were a couple of women and a few men.

Naive CD8 isolation took CD45RO-negative cells positively selected for CCR7 and excluded terminally differentiated effector memory CD45RA+ cells. V lost 0 bases to trimming and J lost 3 bases, with 8 bases between them. Germline V gene lookup returns CDR1 LGHNA and CDR2 YSLEER. This CDR3 region has 15 residues. Produced via immunoSEQ multiplex PCR; TCRdb's table is partial and in-frame only. This table has around 2,100,000 clones, roughly 95% appearing once. The chain carries TRBV4-3 and TRBJ2-2; no reliable D call. The specimen sequenced was naive CD8+ T cells sorted from blood. This TCR came from a man between 18 and 29 years old in good health. CDR3 DNA sequence: TGCGCCAGCAGCCAAGAGTTAGCCCACACCGGGGAGCTGTTTTTT. Translating it yields CASSQELAHTGELFF.